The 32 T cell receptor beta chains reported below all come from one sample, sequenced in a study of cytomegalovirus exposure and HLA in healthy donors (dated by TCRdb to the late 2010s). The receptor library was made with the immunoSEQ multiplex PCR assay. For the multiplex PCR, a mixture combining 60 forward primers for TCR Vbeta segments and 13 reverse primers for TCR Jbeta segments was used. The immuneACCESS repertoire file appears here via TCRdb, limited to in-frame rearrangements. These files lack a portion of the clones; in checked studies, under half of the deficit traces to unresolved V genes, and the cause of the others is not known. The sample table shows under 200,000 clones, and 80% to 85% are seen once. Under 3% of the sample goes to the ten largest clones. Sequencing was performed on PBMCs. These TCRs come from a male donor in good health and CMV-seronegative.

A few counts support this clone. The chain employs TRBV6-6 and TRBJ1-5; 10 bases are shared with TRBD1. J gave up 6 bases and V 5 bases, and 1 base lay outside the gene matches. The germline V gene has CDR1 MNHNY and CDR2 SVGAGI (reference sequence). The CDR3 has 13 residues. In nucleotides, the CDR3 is TGTGCCAGCAGTGGGACAGGGGCTCAGCCCCAGCATTTT. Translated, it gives CASSGTGAQPQHF.

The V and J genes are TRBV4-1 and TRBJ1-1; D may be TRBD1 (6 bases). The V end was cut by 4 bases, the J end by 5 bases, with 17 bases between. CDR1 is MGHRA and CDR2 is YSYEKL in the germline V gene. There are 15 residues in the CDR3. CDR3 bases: TGCGCCAGCAGCCGCGGGGGCCCACGGCGGACTGAAGCTTTCTTT. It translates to CASSRGGPRRTEAFF.

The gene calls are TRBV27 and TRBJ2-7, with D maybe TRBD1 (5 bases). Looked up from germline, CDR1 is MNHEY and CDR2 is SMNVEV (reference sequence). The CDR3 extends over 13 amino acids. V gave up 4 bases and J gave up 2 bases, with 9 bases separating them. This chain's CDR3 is CASSYGAPYEQYF. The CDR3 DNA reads TGTGCCAGCAGTTATGGGGCTCCCTACGAGCAGTACTTC.

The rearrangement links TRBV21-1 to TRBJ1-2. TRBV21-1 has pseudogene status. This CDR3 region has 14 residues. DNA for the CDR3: TGTGCCAGCATACGTCCGGAGGGTGACTATGGCTACACCTTC. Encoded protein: CASIRPEGDYGYTF.

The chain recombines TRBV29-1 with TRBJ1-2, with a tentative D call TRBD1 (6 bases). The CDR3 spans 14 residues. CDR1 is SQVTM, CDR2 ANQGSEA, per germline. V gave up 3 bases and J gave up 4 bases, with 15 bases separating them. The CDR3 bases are TGCAGCGTTGATATTGGGGAAGGGGGCTATGGCTACACCTTC. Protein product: CSVDIGEGGYGYTF.

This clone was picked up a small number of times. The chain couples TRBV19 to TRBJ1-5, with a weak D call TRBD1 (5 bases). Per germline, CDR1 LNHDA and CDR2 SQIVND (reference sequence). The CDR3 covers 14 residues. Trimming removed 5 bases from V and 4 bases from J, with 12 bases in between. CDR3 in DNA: TGTGCCAGTAGTCTGATTAGGGGAAATCAGCCCCAGCATTTT. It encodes CASSLIRGNQPQHF.

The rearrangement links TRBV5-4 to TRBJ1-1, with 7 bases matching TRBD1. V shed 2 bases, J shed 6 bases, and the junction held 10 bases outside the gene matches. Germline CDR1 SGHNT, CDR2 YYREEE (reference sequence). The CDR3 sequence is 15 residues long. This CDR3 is CASSFPQGDRAEAFF. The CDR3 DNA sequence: TGTGCCAGCAGCTTCCCCCAGGGGGATAGAGCTGAAGCTTTCTTT. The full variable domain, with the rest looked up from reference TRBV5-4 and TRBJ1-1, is ETGVTQSPTHLIKTRGQQVTLRCSSQSGHNTVSWYQQALGQGPQFIFQYYREEENGRGNFPPRFSGLQFPNYSSELNVNALELDDSALYLCASSFPQGDRAEAFFGQGTRLTVV.

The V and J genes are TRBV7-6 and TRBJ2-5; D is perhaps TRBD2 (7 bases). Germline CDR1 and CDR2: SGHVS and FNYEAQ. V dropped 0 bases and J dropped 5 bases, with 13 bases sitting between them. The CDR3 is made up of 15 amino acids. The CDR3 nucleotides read TGTGCCAGCAGCTTAGCGGGGGGGCGGCGGGAGACCCAGTACTTC. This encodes CASSLAGGRRETQYF.

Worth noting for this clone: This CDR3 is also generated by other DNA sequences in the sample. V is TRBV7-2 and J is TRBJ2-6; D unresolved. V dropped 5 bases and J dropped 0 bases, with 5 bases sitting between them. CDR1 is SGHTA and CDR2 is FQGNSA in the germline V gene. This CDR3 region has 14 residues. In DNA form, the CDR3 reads TGTGCCAGCAGCCCGAGCTCTGGGGCCAACGTCCTGACTTTC. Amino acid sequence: CASSPSSGANVLTF.

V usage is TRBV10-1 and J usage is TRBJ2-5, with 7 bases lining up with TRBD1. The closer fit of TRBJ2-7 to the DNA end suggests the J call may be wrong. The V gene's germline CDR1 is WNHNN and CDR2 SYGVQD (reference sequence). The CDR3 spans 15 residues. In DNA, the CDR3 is TGCGCCAGCAGTGGACCCGGGACAGATGAATACGAGCAGTACTTC. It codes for CASSGPGTDEYEQYF.

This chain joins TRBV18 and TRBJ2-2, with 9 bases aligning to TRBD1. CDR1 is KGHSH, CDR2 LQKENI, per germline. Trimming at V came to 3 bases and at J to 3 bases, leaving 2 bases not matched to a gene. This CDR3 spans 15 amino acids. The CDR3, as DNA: TGTGCCAGCTCACCCCGACAGGGGGACACCGGGGAGCTGTTTTTT. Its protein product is CASSPRQGDTGELFF.

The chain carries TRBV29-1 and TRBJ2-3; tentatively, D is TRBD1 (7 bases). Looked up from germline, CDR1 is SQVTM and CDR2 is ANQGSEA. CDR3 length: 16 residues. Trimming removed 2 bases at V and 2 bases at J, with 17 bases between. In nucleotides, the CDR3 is TGCAGCGTTGAAAGCCCGCGGGACAGAAACACAGATACGCAGTATTTT. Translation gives CSVESPRDRNTDTQYF.

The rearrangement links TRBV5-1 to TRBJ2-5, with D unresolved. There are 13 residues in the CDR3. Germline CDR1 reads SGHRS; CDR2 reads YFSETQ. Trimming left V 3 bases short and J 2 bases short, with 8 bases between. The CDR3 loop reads CASSWAGQETQYF. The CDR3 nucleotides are TGCGCCAGCAGCTGGGCAGGACAAGAGACCCAGTACTTC.

The CDR3 reads CASRTSTARGPDTQYF. DNA of the CDR3: TGTGCCAGCAGGACGTCGACCGCCCGAGGCCCAGATACGCAGTATTTT. The chain links TRBV6-6 to TRBJ2-3; D gene uncertain. The V and J ends lost 6 bases and 4 bases respectively, with 20 bases between them. CDR3 size: 16 residues. CDR1 and CDR2 from the germline V gene are MNHNY and SVGAGI (reference sequence).

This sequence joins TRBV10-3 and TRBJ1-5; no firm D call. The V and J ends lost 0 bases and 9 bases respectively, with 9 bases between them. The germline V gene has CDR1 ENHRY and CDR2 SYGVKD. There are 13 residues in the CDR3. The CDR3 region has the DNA TGTGCCATCAGTGAGTCAAGTGTCGGGCCCCAGCATTTT. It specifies CAISESSVGPQHF.

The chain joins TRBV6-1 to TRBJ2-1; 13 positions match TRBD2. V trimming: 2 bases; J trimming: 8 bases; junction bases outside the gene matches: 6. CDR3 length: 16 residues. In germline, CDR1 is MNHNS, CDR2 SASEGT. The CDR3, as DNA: TGTGCCAGCAGTGAAATACTAGCGGGGGGGCTCGATGAGCAGTTCTTC. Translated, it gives CASSEILAGGLDEQFF.

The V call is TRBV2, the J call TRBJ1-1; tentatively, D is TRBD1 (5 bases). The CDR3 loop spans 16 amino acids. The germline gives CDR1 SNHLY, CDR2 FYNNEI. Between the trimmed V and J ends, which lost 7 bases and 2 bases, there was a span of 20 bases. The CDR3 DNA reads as TGTGCCAGCATAGGGCGACAGATCGTTGGAAACACTGAAGCTTTCTTT. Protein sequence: CASIGRQIVGNTEAFF.

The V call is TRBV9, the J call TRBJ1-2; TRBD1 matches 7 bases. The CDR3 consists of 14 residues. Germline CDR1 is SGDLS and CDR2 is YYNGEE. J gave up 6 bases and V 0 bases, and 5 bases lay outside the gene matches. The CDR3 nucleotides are TGTGCCAGCAGCGTAGTTGAGGGGGCGAATGGCTACACCTTC. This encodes CASSVVEGANGYTF.

In DNA form, the CDR3 reads TGTGCCAGCAGGGACAGGGGGGGCACTGAAGCTTTCTTT. Protein sequence: CASRDRGGTEAFF. The rearrangement uses TRBV6-1 and TRBJ1-1, with 10 bases matching TRBD1. Germline trimming cut 6 bases from V and 4 bases from J; bases unmatched to any gene: 2. The CDR3 is 13 residues long. Germline CDR1 MNHNS, CDR2 SASEGT.

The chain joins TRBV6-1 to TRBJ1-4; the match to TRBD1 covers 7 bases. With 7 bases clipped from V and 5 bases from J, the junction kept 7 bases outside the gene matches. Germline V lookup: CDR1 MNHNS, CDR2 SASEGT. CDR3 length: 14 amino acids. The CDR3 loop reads CASIEGTANEKLFF. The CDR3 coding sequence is TGTGCCAGCATAGAAGGGACAGCGAATGAAAAACTGTTTTTT.

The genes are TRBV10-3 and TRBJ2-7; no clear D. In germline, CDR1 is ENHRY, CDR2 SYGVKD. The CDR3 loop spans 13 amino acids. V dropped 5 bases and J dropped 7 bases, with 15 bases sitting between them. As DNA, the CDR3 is TGTGCCATCAGTACCCAACCAGGTCTTGAGCAGTACTTC. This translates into CAISTQPGLEQYF.

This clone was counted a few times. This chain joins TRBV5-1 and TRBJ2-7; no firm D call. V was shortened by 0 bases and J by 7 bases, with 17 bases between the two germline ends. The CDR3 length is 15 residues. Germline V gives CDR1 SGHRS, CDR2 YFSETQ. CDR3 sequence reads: CASSLDGTATPEQYF. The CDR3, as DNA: TGCGCCAGCAGCTTGGACGGAACAGCCACCCCAGAGCAGTACTTC.

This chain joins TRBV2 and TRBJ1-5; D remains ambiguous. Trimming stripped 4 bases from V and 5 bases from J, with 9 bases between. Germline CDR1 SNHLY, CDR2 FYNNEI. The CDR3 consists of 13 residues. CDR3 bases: TGTGCCAGCAGTGCCGAGGTAGATCAGCCCCAGCATTTT. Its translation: CASSAEVDQPQHF.

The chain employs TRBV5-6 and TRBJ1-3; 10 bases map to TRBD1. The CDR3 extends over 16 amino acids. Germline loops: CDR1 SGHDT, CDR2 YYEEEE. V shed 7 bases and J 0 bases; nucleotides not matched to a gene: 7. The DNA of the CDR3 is TGTGCCAGCTTCTCCGGGACAGGGGTCTCTGGAAACACCATATATTTT. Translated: CASFSGTGVSGNTIYF.

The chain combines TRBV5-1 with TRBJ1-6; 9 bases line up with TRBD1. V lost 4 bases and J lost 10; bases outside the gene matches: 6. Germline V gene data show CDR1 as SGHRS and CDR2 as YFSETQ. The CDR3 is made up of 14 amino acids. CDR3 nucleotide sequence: TGCGCCAGCAGCGCGGGACAGGGTCGGTCACCCCTCCACTTT. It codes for CASSAGQGRSPLHF.

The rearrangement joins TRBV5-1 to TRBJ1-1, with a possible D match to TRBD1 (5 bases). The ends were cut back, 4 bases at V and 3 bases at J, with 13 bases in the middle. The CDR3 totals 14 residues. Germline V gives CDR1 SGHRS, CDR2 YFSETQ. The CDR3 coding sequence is TGCGCCAGCAGCCCACAGGTTTCCGACACTGAAGCTTTCTTT. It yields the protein CASSPQVSDTEAFF.

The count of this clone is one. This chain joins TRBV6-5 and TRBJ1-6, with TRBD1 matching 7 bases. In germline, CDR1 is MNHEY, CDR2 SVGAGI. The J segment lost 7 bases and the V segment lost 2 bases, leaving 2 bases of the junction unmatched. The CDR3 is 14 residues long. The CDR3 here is CASSYGTENSPLHF. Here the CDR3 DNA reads TGTGCCAGCAGTTACGGGACAGAAAATTCACCCCTCCACTTT.

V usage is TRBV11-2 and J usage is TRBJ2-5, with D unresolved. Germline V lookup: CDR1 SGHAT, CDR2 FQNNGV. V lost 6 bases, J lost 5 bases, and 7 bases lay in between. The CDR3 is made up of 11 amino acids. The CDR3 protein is CASRLEETQYF. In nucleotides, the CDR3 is TGTGCCAGCAGGCTCGAGGAGACCCAGTACTTC.

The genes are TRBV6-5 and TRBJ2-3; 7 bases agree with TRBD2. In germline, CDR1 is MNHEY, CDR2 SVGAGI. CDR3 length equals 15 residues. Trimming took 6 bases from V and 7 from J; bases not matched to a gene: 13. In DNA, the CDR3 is TGTGCCAGCAGCAAGAGCGGGGCCCTACTCCATACGCAGTATTTT. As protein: CASSKSGALLHTQYF.

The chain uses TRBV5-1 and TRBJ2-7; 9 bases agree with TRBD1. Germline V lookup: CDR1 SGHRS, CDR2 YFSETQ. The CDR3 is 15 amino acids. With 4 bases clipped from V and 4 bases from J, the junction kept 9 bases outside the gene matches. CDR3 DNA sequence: TGCGCCAGCAGCGTGCCGGGACAGGGCGGGTACGAGCAGTACTTC. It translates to CASSVPGQGGYEQYF. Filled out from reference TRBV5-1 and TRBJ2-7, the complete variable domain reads KAGVTQTPRYLIKTRGQQVTLSCSPISGHRSVSWYQQTPGQGLQFLFEYFSETQRNKGNFPGRFSGRQFSNSRSEMNVSTLELGDSALYLCASSVPGQGGYEQYFGPGTRLTVT.

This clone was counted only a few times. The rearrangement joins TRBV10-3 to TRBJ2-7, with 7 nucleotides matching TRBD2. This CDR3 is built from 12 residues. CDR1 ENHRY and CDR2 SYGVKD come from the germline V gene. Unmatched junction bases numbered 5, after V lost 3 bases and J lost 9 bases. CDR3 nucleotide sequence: TGTGCCATCAGTGACCGGGGGGATGTGCAGTACTTC. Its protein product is CAISDRGDVQYF.

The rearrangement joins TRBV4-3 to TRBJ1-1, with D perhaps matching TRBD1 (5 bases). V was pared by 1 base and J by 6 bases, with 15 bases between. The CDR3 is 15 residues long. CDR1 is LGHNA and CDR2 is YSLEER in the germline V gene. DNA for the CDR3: TGCGCCAGCAGCCAAGGGGGAGGGGTTGTCGCTGAAGCTTTCTTT. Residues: CASSQGGGVVAEAFF.